This TCR beta chain came from a study of CD8+CD57+ T cells in acquired aplastic anemia. Study-wide context: Isolated CD4+ and CD8+ cells, once sorted, yielded DNA averaging roughly 3.2 ug.

CDR3 size: 14 residues. Trimming took off 6 bases at V and 1 base at J, with 12 bases between the two ends. CDR1 is DFQATT, CDR2 SNEGSKA, per germline (reference sequence). Both TCR beta VDJ combination and CDR3 sequence profiling were carried out. Genomic DNA was the template for this profiling. MiXCR, applied by TCRdb to the reads, yields one record per CDR3 protein. The table lists approximately 190,000 distinct CDR3 sequences, approximately 48% of them singletons. General study points: Patient and control CD8+ Simpson's diversity was not significantly different. The study identified 25 to 30 CD8+ CDR3 sequences shared by patients and controls.

Patients sequenced had flow cytometry evidence of CD8+CD57+ cell expansion. As a group, the patients uniformly had severe acquired aplastic anemia. The table lists this clonotype with a count of one. Its antigen remains unknown. The receptor comes from a human donor with aplastic anemia. Sample: sorted CD4+, CD8+, or CD8+CD57+ T cells (not recorded which) from PBMCs. This chain links TRBV20-1 with TRBJ2-2; no definite D call. CDR3 protein: CSAHRQGNTGELFF. The CDR3 DNA reads as TGCAGTGCCCACCGACAAGGGAACACCGGGGAGCTGTTTTTT.